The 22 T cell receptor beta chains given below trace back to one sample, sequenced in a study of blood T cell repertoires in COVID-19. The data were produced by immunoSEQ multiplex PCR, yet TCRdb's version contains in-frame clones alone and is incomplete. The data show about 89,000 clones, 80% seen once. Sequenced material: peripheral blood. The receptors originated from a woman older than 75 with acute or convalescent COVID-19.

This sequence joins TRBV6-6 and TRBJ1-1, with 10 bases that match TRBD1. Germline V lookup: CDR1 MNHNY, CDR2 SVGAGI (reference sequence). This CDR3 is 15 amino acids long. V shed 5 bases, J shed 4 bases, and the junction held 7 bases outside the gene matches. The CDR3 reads CASSPRDRGGTEAFF. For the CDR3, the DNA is TGTGCCAGCAGTCCTCGGGACAGGGGCGGCACTGAAGCTTTCTTT.

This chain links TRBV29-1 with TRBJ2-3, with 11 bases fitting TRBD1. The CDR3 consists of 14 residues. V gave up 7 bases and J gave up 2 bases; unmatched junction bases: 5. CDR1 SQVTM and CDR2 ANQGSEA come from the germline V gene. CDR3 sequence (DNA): TGCAGCGGGGACAGGGGGAAATACACAGATACGCAGTATTTT. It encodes CSGDRGKYTDTQYF.

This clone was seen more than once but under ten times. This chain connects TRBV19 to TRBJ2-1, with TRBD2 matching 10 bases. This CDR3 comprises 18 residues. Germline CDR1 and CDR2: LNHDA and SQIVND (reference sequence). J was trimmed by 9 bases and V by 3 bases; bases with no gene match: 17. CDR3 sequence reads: CASSMGDFLAGGWGEQFF. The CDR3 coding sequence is TGTGCCAGTAGTATGGGGGACTTCTTAGCGGGAGGTTGGGGTGAGCAGTTCTTC.

CDR3 in amino acids: CASSVTDNYGYTF. CDR3 nucleotide sequence: TGTGCCAGCAGCGTTACAGATAACTATGGCTACACCTTC. The chain has TRBV9 and TRBJ1-2; no clear D. Between the trimmed V and J ends, which lost 2 bases and 1 base, there was a span of 6 bases. Germline CDR1 is SGDLS and CDR2 is YYNGEE. The CDR3 loop spans 13 amino acids.

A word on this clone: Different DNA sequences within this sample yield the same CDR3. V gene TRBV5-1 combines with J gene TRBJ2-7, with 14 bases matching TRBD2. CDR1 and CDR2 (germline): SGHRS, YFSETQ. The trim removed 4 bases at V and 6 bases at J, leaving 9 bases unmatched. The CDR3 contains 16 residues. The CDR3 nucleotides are TGCGCCAGCAGCCCTGGTGGGACTAGCGGGAGAATCGAGCAGTACTTC. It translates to CASSPGGTSGRIEQYF.

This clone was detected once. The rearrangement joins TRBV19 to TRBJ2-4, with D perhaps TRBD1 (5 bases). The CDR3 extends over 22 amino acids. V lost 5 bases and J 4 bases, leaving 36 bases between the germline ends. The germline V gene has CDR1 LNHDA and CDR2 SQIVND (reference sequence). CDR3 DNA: TGTGCCAGTAGTCTACGAGTCCCAGGGATAGCACGTAATCTAGGTTTGAAAAACATTCAGTACTTC. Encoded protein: CASSLRVPGIARNLGLKNIQYF.

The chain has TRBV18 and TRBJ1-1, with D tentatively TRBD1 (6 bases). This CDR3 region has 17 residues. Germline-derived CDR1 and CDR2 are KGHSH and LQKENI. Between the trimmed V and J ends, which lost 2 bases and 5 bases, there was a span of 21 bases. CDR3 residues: CASSPNSRGQQSTEAFF. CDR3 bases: TGTGCCAGCTCACCAAATAGTAGGGGACAACAGTCGACTGAAGCTTTCTTT.

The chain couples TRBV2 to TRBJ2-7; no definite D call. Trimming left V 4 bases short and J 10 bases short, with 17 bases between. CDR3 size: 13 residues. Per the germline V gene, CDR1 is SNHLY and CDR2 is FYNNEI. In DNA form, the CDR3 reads TGTGCCAGCAGTGGGGTCAGTGCAGGATCTCAGTACTTC. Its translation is CASSGVSAGSQYF. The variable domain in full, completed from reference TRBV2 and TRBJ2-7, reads EPEVTQTPSHQVTQMGQEVILRCVPISNHLYFYWYRQILGQKVEFLVSFYNNEISEKSEIFDDQFSVERPDGSNFTLKIRSTKLEDSAMYFCASSGVSAGSQYFGPGTRLTVT.

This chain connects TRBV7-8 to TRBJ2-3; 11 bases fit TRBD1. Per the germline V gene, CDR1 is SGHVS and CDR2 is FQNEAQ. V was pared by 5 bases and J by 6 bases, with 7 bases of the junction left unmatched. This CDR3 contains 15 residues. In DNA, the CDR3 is TGTGCCAGCAGCCCCTGGACAGGGGGCCTGGATACGCAGTATTTT. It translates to CASSPWTGGLDTQYF.

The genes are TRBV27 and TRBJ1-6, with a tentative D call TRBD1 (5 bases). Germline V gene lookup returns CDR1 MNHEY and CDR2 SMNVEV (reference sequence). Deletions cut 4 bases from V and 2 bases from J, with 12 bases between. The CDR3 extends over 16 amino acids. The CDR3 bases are TGTGCCAGCAGTTCGCATTGGGGCGCCTATAATTCACCCCTCCACTTT. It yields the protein CASSSHWGAYNSPLHF.

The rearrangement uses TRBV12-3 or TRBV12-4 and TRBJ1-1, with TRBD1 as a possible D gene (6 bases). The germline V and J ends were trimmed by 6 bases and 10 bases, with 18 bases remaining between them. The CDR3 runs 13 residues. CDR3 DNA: TGTGCCAGCAGAGTTACAGGGATCTACACAGCTTTCTTT. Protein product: CASRVTGIYTAFF.

The CDR3 coding sequence is TGTGCCACCAGTGATCGTAATAGCGGATCCTACAATGAGCAGTTCTTC. This translates into CATSDRNSGSYNEQFF. The V and J genes are TRBV24-1 and TRBJ2-1, with D perhaps matching TRBD2 (6 bases). Trimming took 3 bases from V and 1 from J, leaving 12 bases between them. CDR3 size: 16 residues. Germline V gene lookup returns CDR1 KGHDR and CDR2 SFDVKD.

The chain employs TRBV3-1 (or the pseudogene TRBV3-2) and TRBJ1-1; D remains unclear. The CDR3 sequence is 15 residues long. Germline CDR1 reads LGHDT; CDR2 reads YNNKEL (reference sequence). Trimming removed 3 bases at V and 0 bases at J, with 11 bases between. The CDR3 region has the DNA TGTGCCAGCAGCCACCGAGTTCCCATGAACACTGAAGCTTTCTTT. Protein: CASSHRVPMNTEAFF.

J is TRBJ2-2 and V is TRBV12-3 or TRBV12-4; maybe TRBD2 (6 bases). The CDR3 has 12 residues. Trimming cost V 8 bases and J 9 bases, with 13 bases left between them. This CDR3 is CASGGGDRELFF. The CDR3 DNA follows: TGTGCCAGCGGCGGAGGGGACCGGGAGCTGTTTTTT.

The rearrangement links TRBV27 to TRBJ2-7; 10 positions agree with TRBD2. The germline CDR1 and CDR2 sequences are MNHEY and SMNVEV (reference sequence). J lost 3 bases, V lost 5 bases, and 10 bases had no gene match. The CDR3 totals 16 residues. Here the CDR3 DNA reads TGTGCCAGCAGTAGAACTAGCGGGAAGGTAGACTACGAGCAGTACTTC. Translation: CASSRTSGKVDYEQYF.

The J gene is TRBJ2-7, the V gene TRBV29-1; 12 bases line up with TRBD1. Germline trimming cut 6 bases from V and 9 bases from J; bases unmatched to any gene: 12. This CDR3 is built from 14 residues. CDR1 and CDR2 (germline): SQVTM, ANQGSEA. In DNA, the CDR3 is TGCAGCGTGGGGGACAGGGGGCGCTTAACTGGGCAGTACTTC. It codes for CSVGDRGRLTGQYF.

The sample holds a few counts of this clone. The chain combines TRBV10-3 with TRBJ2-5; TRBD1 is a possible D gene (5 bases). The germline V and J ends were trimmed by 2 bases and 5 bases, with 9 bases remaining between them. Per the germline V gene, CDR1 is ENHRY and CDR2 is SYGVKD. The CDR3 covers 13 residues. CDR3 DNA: TGTGCCATCAGTGAGATTAGGGGTGAGACCCAGTACTTC. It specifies CAISEIRGETQYF.

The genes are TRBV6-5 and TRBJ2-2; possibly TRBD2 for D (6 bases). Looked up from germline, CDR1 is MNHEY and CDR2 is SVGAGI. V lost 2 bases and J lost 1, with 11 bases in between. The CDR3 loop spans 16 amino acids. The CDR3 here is CASSYEGGRNTGELFF. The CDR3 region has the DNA TGTGCCAGCAGTTACGAGGGAGGCCGGAACACCGGGGAGCTGTTTTTT.

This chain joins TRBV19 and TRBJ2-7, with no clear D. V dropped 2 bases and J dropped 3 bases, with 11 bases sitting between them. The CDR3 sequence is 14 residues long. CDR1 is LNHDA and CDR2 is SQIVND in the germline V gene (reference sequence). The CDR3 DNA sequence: TGTGCCAGTAGTATAAGCCTGCTTTTCTACGAGCAGTACTTC. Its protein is CASSISLLFYEQYF.

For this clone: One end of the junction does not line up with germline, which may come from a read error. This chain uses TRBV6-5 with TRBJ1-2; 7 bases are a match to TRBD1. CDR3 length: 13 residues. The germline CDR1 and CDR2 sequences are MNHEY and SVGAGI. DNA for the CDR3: TGTGCCAGCAGTGACTCAGGGGGCTATGGCTACACCTTC. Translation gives CASSDSGGYGYTF.

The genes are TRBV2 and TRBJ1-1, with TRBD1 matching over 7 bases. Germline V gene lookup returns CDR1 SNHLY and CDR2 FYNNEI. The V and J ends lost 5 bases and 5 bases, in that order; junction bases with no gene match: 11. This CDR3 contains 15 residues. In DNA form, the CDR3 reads TGTGCCAGCAGTATCATACAGGGGCGGTCGACTGAAGCTTTCTTT. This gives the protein CASSIIQGRSTEAFF. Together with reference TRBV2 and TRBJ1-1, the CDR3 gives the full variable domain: EPEVTQTPSHQVTQMGQEVILRCVPISNHLYFYWYRQILGQKVEFLVSFYNNEISEKSEIFDDQFSVERPDGSNFTLKIRSTKLEDSAMYFCASSIIQGRSTEAFFGQGTRLTVV.

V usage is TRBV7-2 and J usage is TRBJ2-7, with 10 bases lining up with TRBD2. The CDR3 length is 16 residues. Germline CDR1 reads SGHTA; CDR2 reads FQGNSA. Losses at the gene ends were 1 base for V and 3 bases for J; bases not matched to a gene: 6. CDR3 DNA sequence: TGTGCCAGCAGCTTAGTATCGCTAGCGGGAGTCTACGAGCAGTACTTC. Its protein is CASSLVSLAGVYEQYF.